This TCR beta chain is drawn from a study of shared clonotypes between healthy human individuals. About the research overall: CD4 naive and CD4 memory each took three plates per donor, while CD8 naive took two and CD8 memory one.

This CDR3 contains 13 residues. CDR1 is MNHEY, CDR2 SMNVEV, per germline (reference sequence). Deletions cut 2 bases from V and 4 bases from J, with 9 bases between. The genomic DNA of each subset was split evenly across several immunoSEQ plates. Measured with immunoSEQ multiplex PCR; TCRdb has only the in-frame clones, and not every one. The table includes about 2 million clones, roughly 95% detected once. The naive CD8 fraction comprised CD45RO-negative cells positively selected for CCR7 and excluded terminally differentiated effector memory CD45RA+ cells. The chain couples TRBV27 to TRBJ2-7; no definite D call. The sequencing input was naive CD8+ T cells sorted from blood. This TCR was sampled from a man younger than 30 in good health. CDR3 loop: CASSLGFKYEQYF. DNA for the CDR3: TGTGCCAGCAGTTTAGGGTTTAAGTACGAGCAGTACTTC.